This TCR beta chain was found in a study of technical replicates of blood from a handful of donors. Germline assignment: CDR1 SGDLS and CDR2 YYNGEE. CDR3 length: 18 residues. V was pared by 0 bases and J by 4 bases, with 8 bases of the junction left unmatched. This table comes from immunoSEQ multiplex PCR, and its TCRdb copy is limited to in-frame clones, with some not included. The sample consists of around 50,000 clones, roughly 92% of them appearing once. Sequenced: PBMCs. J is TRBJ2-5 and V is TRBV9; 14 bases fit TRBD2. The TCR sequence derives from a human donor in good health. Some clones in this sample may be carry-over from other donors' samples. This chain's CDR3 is CASSVGRLAGGPVETQYF. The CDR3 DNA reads TGTGCCAGCAGCGTAGGAAGACTAGCGGGAGGGCCGGTAGAGACCCAGTACTTC.